The 30 T cell receptor beta chains in this list originate from one sample, sequenced in a study of blood T cell repertoires in COVID-19. Libraries were prepared by immunoSEQ multiplex PCR; TCRdb keeps only in-frame clonotypes and omits some of them. The repertoire includes approximately 300,000 clones, around nine tenths of them detected once, and around 0.88% sits in the top ten. Sequencing was performed on peripheral blood. Every receptor here comes from a man aged 30 to 45 with acute or convalescent COVID-19.

The chain employs TRBV30 and TRBJ1-5, with 8 bases that match TRBD1. From germline, CDR1 is GTSNPN and CDR2 SVGIG (reference sequence). V lost 2 bases and J lost 3; bases outside the gene matches: 6. The CDR3 contains 15 residues. The CDR3 sequence is CAWSTTGGNNQPQHF. The CDR3, as DNA: TGTGCCTGGAGTACAACAGGGGGTAACAATCAGCCCCAGCATTTT.

V usage is TRBV15 and J usage is TRBJ2-7; 8 bases map to TRBD2. V was clipped by 0 bases and J by 1 base; unmatched bases: 11. In germline, CDR1 is LNHNV, CDR2 YYDKDF (reference sequence). CDR3 length equals 18 residues. The CDR3 sequence is CATSRDRLAGRSSYEQYF. The CDR3 DNA is TGTGCCACCAGCAGAGATCGGCTAGCGGGTCGCTCGTCCTACGAGCAGTACTTC.

This clone was found a few times. The chain carries TRBV21-1 and TRBJ2-2; the table's TRBD2 call for D was not verified on the DNA. TRBV21-1 is a known pseudogene. The CDR3 is 18 residues long. CDR3 residues: CASSSPNRGDPDTGELFF. CDR3 coding DNA: TGTGCCAGCAGCTCGCCCAACCGGGGGGATCCCGACACCGGGGAGCTGTTTTTT.

The chain has TRBV5-1 and TRBJ1-1; the D gene is possibly TRBD1 (6 bases). The V and J ends lost 2 bases and 1 base respectively, with 12 bases between them. CDR3 length equals 15 residues. CDR1 and CDR2 (germline): SGHRS, YFSETQ. The CDR3 DNA reads TGCGCCAGCAGCTTAGTACAGGGCCCGAACACTGAAGCTTTCTTT. Protein product: CASSLVQGPNTEAFF. The full variable domain, completed using reference TRBV5-1 and TRBJ1-1, is KAGVTQTPRYLIKTRGQQVTLSCSPISGHRSVSWYQQTPGQGLQFLFEYFSETQRNKGNFPGRFSGRQFSNSRSEMNVSTLELGDSALYLCASSLVQGPNTEAFFGQGTRLTVV.

This CDR3 is CASSYAGGGYNEQFF. The CDR3 DNA is TGCGCCAGCAGCTACGCGGGAGGGGGCTACAATGAGCAGTTCTTC. The V call is TRBV5-1, the J call TRBJ2-1; 9 nucleotides match TRBD2. Germline CDR1 SGHRS, CDR2 YFSETQ. The CDR3 sequence is 15 residues long. V lost 3 bases and J lost 3; bases outside the gene matches: 4.

This clone was seen once. The V and J genes are TRBV10-1 and TRBJ2-1; TRBD2 agrees at 9 bases. V was clipped by 3 bases and J by 6 bases; unmatched bases: 6. Germline CDR1 reads WNHNN; CDR2 reads SYGVQD (reference sequence). The CDR3 totals 15 residues. This CDR3 reads CASSEPSGVFNEQFF. DNA for the CDR3: TGCGCCAGCAGTGAACCTAGCGGGGTTTTCAATGAGCAGTTCTTC.

This clone was detected only a few times. This sequence joins TRBV29-1 and TRBJ1-2; tentative D call: TRBD1 (5 bases). Germline CDR1 reads SQVTM; CDR2 reads ANQGSEA. Trimming cost V 7 bases and J 5 bases, with 17 bases left between them. This CDR3 region has 13 residues. In DNA form, the CDR3 reads TGCAGCGCCCACGGCGCAGGGCGGTATGGCTACACCTTC. Its protein product is CSAHGAGRYGYTF.

The V call is TRBV11-1, the J call TRBJ2-1; TRBD2 aligns across 7 bases. V lost 7 bases, J lost 4 bases, and 10 bases stayed unmatched. Per the germline V gene, CDR1 is SGHAT and CDR2 is FQDESV (reference sequence). The CDR3 runs to 15 residues. CDR3 DNA sequence: TGTGCCAGCACGAGGGAAGCGGGGCCATACAATGAGCAGTTCTTC. As protein: CASTREAGPYNEQFF.

The sample holds one count of this clone. The chain employs TRBV3-1 (or the pseudogene TRBV3-2) and TRBJ2-6; D may be TRBD1 (6 bases). CDR1 LGHDT and CDR2 YNNKEL come from the germline V gene (reference sequence). The ends were cut back, 4 bases at V and 0 bases at J, with 10 bases in the middle. The CDR3 has 16 amino acids. Here the CDR3 DNA reads TGTGCCAGCAGCCGGACAGCATACTCTGGGGCCAACGTCCTGACTTTC. Amino acid sequence: CASSRTAYSGANVLTF.

V and J are TRBV2 and TRBJ1-2, with D tentatively TRBD1 (5 bases). The germline CDR1 and CDR2 sequences are SNHLY and FYNNEI. V shed 3 bases and J shed 6 bases, with 11 bases lying between them. The CDR3 covers 13 residues. The DNA of the CDR3 is TGTGCCAGCAGTGATCAGGGTCTTCATGGCTACACCTTC. It encodes CASSDQGLHGYTF.

This chain connects TRBV4-1 to TRBJ2-7; TRBD1 agrees at 8 bases. The length of the CDR3 is 14 residues. Per the germline V gene, CDR1 is MGHRA and CDR2 is YSYEKL. J lost 7 bases, V lost 4 bases, and 9 bases had no gene match. DNA of the CDR3: TGCGCCAGCAGCCTCGGGACAGGTTCTAGAGAGCAGTACTTC. As protein: CASSLGTGSREQYF.

This clone has just one count. The chain joins TRBV18 to TRBJ1-5; 8 nucleotides match TRBD1. The germline gives CDR1 KGHSH, CDR2 LQKENI. The CDR3 is made up of 14 amino acids. Germline trimming cut 5 bases from V and 2 bases from J; bases unmatched to any gene: 2. The CDR3: CASSETGGNQPQHF. The CDR3, as DNA: TGTGCCAGCTCAGAGACAGGGGGCAATCAGCCCCAGCATTTT.

The CDR3 reads CASSPQGTTTSYNEQFF. CDR3 sequence (DNA): TGTGCCAGCAGCCCCCAAGGGACAACAACCTCCTACAATGAGCAGTTCTTC. The gene calls are TRBV4-2 and TRBJ2-1; possible D gene TRBD1, 6 bases. CDR3 length: 17 residues. The germline V gene has CDR1 LGHNA and CDR2 YNFKEQ. V was shortened by 4 bases and J by 0 bases, with 16 bases between the two germline ends.

V usage is TRBV6-5 and J usage is TRBJ1-2; possible D gene TRBD1, 5 bases. Germline CDR1 MNHEY, CDR2 SVGAGI. There are 14 residues in the CDR3. V lost 0 bases and J 8 bases, leaving 13 bases between the germline ends. CDR3 in amino acids: CASSYSTAYRGYTF. In nucleotides, the CDR3 is TGTGCCAGCAGTTACTCGACAGCCTACCGGGGCTACACCTTC.

The chain recombines TRBV2 with TRBJ1-4; 7 bases are a match to TRBD1. The CDR3 sequence is 16 residues long. V was clipped by 7 bases and J by 4 bases; unmatched bases: 12. Germline V gene data show CDR1 as SNHLY and CDR2 as FYNNEI. CDR3 bases: TGTGCCAGCAAGAAGGGGGCATGGGGTGGTAATGAAAAACTGTTTTTT. Its protein is CASKKGAWGGNEKLFF.

The chain combines TRBV27 with TRBJ1-2; D not certain. Trimming cost V 5 bases and J 7 bases, with 17 bases left between them. This CDR3 is 14 amino acids long. Germline V gene sequence: CDR1 MNHEY, CDR2 SMNVEV (reference sequence). The CDR3 coding sequence is TGTGCCAGCAGTCCGCTTTTGGTGAGAGGTGGCTACACCTTC. Its protein is CASSPLLVRGGYTF.

The chain uses TRBV7-3 and TRBJ2-4; 9 bases are shared with TRBD2. This CDR3 has 14 residues. In germline, CDR1 is SGHTA, CDR2 FQGTGA. The junction had 3 bases not matched to a gene; V was cut back by 3 bases and J by 6 bases. The CDR3 here is CASSFGGGGNIQYF. DNA for the CDR3: TGTGCCAGCAGCTTTGGCGGGGGGGGAAACATTCAGTACTTC.

The chain recombines TRBV5-1 with TRBJ1-2; D may be TRBD1 (5 bases). Between the trimmed V and J ends, which lost 0 bases and 4 bases, there was a span of 16 bases. The CDR3 length is 16 residues. The germline V gene encodes CDR1 SGHRS and CDR2 YFSETQ. CDR3 in DNA: TGCGCCAGCAGCTTGGGACATTACTCCGGGGGCTATGGCTACACCTTC. Its protein product is CASSLGHYSGGYGYTF.

V usage is TRBV2 and J usage is TRBJ1-6; D is perhaps TRBD1 (5 bases). Looked up from germline, CDR1 is SNHLY and CDR2 is FYNNEI. The CDR3 is 14 residues long. Trimming cost V 2 bases and J 9 bases, with 11 bases left between them. The CDR3 bases are TGTGCCAGCAGTGAATCAGGGTTTGGTTCACCCCTCCACTTT. Translating it yields CASSESGFGSPLHF.

The J gene is TRBJ1-2, the V gene TRBV28; D call uncertain. The V end lost 11 bases, the J end lost 4 bases, and 20 bases lay between the germline ends. Germline V gene sequence: CDR1 MDHEN, CDR2 SYDVKM. The CDR3 extends over 14 amino acids. The CDR3 here is CARRRKPGSYGYTF. DNA of the CDR3: TGTGCCCGCCGACGGAAGCCGGGGTCCTATGGCTACACCTTC.

The V and J genes are TRBV6-5 and TRBJ2-7, with D hard to call. This CDR3 is 14 amino acids long. Trimming took 2 bases from V and 0 from J, leaving 8 bases between them. CDR1 and CDR2 from the germline V gene are MNHEY and SVGAGI. The CDR3 DNA reads TGTGCCAGCAGTTACGACTCCGTCTCCTACGAGCAGTACTTC. Translation: CASSYDSVSYEQYF.

The chain uses TRBV7-9 and TRBJ1-2; the match to TRBD1 covers 7 bases. Trimming took 7 bases from V and 3 from J; bases not matched to a gene: 11. Looked up from germline, CDR1 is SEHNR and CDR2 is FQNEAQ (reference sequence). The CDR3 contains 15 residues. CDR3 sequence reads: CASNPDRANDYGYTF. CDR3 coding DNA: TGTGCCAGCAACCCCGACAGGGCGAACGACTATGGCTACACCTTC. Full variable domain (rest looked up from reference TRBV7-9 and TRBJ1-2): DTGVSQNPRHKITKRGQNVTFRCDPISEHNRLYWYRQTLGQGPEFLTYFQNEAQLEKSRLLSDRFSAERPKGSFSTLEIQRTEQGDSAMYLCASNPDRANDYGYTFGSGTRLTVV.

The chain has TRBV11-2 and TRBJ1-6, with TRBD1 matching 11 bases. V dropped 6 bases and J dropped 9; count of bases not matched to a gene: 4. The CDR3 runs to 14 residues. Germline V gene lookup returns CDR1 SGHAT and CDR2 FQNNGV. The CDR3 protein is CASRPDRGPSPLHF. For the CDR3, the DNA is TGTGCCAGCAGGCCGGACAGGGGGCCTTCACCCCTCCACTTT.

The gene calls are TRBV7-3 and TRBJ2-3, with a possible D match to TRBD2 (6 bases). From germline, CDR1 is SGHTA and CDR2 FQGTGA. The CDR3 length is 12 residues. The germline V and J ends were trimmed by 3 bases and 11 bases, with 12 bases remaining between them. This CDR3 is CASSFWGEKQYF. CDR3 bases: TGTGCCAGCAGCTTTTGGGGGGAAAAGCAGTATTTT.

J is TRBJ1-6 and V is TRBV28; D uncertain. Trimming shortened V by 8 bases and J by 5 bases, and 10 bases separated the two germline ends. CDR1 and CDR2 (germline): MDHEN, SYDVKM. CDR3 length equals 13 residues. The CDR3 sequence is CASSTEDNSPLHF. DNA for the CDR3: TGTGCCAGCTCAACCGAGGATAATTCACCCCTCCACTTT.

The chain employs TRBV29-1 and TRBJ2-3; no clear D. The ends were cut back, 7 bases at V and 6 bases at J, with 8 bases in the middle. The germline CDR1 and CDR2 sequences are SQVTM and ANQGSEA. The CDR3 length is 10 residues. Here the CDR3 reads CSAEQDTQYF. The CDR3 DNA sequence: TGCAGCGCGGAACAGGATACGCAGTATTTT.

The chain is built from TRBV28 and TRBJ1-3, with D unclear. V was trimmed by 3 bases and J by 0 bases, leaving 9 bases between them. Germline V gene data show CDR1 as MDHEN and CDR2 as SYDVKM. This CDR3 spans 15 amino acids. CDR3 loop: CASSFTVRSGNTIYF. CDR3 bases: TGTGCCAGCAGTTTCACAGTCCGCTCTGGAAACACCATATATTTT.

The rearrangement uses TRBV28 and TRBJ2-3; D is perhaps TRBD2 (6 bases). Trimming stripped 7 bases from V and 5 bases from J, with 10 bases between. The CDR3 extends over 12 amino acids. From germline, CDR1 is MDHEN and CDR2 SYDVKM. CDR3 DNA sequence: TGTGCCAGCACCGGCGGGGTAGATACGCAGTATTTT. Translating gives CASTGGVDTQYF.

The chain links TRBV5-6 to TRBJ1-2; 7 bases agree with TRBD1. The germline V gene encodes CDR1 SGHDT and CDR2 YYEEEE. The V and J ends lost 4 bases and 5 bases, in that order; junction bases with no gene match: 8. CDR3 length: 14 amino acids. CDR3 in amino acids: CASSPGRGQYGYTF. The CDR3 DNA sequence: TGTGCCAGCAGCCCAGGTAGGGGGCAGTATGGCTACACCTTC. Together with reference TRBV5-6 and TRBJ1-2, the CDR3 gives the full variable domain: DAGVTQSPTHLIKTRGQQVTLRCSPKSGHDTVSWYQQALGQGPQFIFQYYEEEERQRGNFPDRFSGHQFPNYSSELNVNALLLGDSALYLCASSPGRGQYGYTFGSGTRLTVV.

The gene calls are TRBV2 and TRBJ2-5, with 11 bases fitting TRBD2. The CDR3 spans 15 residues. Trimming cost V 2 bases and J 3 bases; bases outside gene matches: 2. The germline gives CDR1 SNHLY, CDR2 FYNNEI. The CDR3 reads CASSEIAGGKETQYF. DNA of the CDR3: TGTGCCAGCAGTGAAATAGCGGGGGGGAAAGAGACCCAGTACTTC.